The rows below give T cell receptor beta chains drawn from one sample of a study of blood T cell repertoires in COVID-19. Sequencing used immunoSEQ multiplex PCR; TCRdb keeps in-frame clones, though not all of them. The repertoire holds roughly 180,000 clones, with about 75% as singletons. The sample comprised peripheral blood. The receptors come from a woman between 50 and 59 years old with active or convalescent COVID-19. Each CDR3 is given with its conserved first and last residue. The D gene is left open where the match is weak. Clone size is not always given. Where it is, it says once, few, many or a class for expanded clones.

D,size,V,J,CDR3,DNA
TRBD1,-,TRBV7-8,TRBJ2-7,CASSLKDRASYEQYF,TGTGCCAGCAGCCTTAAGGACAGGGCCTCCTACGAGCAGTACTTC
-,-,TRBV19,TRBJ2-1,CAIRDTHNEQFF,TGTGCCATCCGGGACACTCACAATGAGCAGTTCTTC
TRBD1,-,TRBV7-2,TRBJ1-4,CASSPRDRGFEKLFF,TGTGCCAGCAGCCCCCGGGACAGGGGGTTTGAAAAACTGTTTTTT
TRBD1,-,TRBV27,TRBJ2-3,CASSYKIGRDRGDTQYF,TGTGCCAGCAGTTACAAGATCGGGCGGGACAGGGGAGATACGCAGTATTTT
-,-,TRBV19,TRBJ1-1,CASSRGGIGRVNTEAFF,TGTGCCAGTAGTAGGGGGGGGATTGGGCGCGTGAACACTGAAGCTTTCTTT
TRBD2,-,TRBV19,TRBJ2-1,CASTRLAGGTYNEQFF,TGTGCCAGTACCCGACTAGCGGGAGGGACCTACAATGAGCAGTTCTTC
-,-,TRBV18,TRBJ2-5,CASSPYRTQETQYF,TGTGCCAGCTCACCCTACAGGACCCAAGAGACCCAGTACTTC
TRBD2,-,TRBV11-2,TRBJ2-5,CASSSQLAGREETQYF,TGTGCCAGCAGCTCCCAACTAGCGGGACGAGAAGAGACCCAGTACTTC
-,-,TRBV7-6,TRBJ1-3,CASSLGETRSGNTIYF,TGTGCCAGCAGCTTAGGGGAGACGAGGTCGGGAAACACCATATATTTT
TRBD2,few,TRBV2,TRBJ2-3,CASSLRLAGALQSQQLWYF,TGTGCCAGCAGTTTACGACTAGCGGGAGCCCTTCAAAGCCAACAGCTCTGGTATTTT
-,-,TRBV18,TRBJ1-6,CASSPGRGVNSPLHF,TGTGCCAGCTCACCTGGACGGGGGGTAAATTCACCCCTCCACTTT
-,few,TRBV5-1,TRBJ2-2,CASSPSRDRVLAGEAAGELFF,TGCGCCAGCAGCCCTAGCCGGGACAGGGTCCTAGCGGGAGAGGCGGCCGGGGAGCTGTTTTTT
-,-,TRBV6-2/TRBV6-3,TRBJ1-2,CASSLHRDDIATF,TGTGCCAGCAGCCTACACAGGGATGATATAGCCACCTTC
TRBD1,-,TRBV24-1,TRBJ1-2,CATSEAGGGPGRSNYGYTF,TGTGCCACCAGTGAGGCAGGGGGCGGTCCTGGCCGCTCTAACTATGGCTACACCTTC
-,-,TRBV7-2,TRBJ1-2,CASSFSRNYGYTF,TGTGCCAGCAGCTTTTCCAGAAACTATGGCTACACCTTC
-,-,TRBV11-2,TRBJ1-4,CASSRSGVNEKLFF,TGTGCCAGCAGCCGATCAGGGGTAAATGAAAAACTGTTTTTT
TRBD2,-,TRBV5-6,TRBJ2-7,CASSPGTSVVQYF,TGTGCCAGCAGTCCCGGGACTAGCGTAGTACAGTACTTC
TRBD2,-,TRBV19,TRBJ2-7,CASTGGYEQYF,TGTGCCAGTACGGGAGGCTACGAGCAGTACTTC
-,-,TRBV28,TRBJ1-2,CASSFSRTGVLYGYTF,TGTGCCAGCAGTTTCTCTAGAACAGGAGTGTTATATGGCTACACCTTC
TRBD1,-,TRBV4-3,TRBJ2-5,CASSTLGGEETQYF,TGCGCCAGCAGCACTCTAGGGGGCGAGGAGACCCAGTACTTC
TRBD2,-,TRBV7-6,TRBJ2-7,CASSLWGSGVSYEQYF,TGTGCCAGCAGCTTATGGGGGAGCGGGGTCTCCTACGAGCAGTACTTC
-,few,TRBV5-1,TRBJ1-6,CASSLDSNSPLHF,TGCGCCAGCAGCTTGGACAGTAATTCACCCCTCCACTTT
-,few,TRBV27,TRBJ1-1,CASSSRGYEAFF,TGTGCCAGCAGTTCTCGGGGATATGAAGCTTTCTTT
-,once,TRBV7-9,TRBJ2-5,CASSFGAIGETQYF,TGTGCCAGCAGCTTCGGAGCCATTGGGGAGACCCAGTACTTC
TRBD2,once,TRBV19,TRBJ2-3,CASSISGGAGPDTQYF,TGTGCCAGTAGTATCAGCGGGGGGGCAGGACCAGATACGCAGTATTTT
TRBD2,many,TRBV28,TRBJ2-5,CASSLRVSGRRETQYF,TGTGCCAGCAGTTTAAGGGTCAGCGGGAGGCGAGAGACCCAGTACTTC
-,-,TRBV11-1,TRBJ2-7,CASSSFGGTYEQYF,TGTGCCAGCAGCTCGTTCGGGGGAACCTACGAGCAGTACTTC
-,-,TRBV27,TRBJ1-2,CASRSADVVRDYGYTF,TGTGCCAGCAGATCCGCAGACGTGGTTCGGGACTATGGCTACACCTTC